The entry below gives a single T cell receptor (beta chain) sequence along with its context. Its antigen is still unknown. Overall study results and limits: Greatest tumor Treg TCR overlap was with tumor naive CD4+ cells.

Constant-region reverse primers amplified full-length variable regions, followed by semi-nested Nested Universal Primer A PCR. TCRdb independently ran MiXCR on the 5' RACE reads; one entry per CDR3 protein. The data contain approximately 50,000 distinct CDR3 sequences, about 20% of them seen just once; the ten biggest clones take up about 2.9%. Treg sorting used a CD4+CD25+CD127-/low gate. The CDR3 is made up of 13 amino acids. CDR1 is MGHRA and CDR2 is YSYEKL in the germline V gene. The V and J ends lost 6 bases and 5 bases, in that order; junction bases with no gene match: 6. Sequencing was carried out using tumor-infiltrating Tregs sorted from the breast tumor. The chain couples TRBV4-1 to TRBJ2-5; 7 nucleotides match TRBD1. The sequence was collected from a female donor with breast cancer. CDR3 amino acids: CASSLQGWETQYF. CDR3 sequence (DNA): TGCGCCAGCAGTCTACAGGGGTGGGAGACCCAGTACTTC.